This passage covers 7 T cell receptor beta chains from one sample sequenced in a study of esophageal squamous cell carcinoma under preoperative chemotherapy. The time point denotes: before preoperative PTX-NDP chemotherapy. MiXCR was run by TCRdb on the PCR reads, yielding one entry per CDR3 protein. The sample has 6,600 or so distinct CDR3 sequences; roughly 30% are singletons. The specimen was obtained from a patient given preoperative chemotherapy. These receptors were obtained from a human donor with esophageal squamous cell carcinoma. The donor label of this sample is uncertain.

The genes are TRBV14 and TRBJ2-1; 7 bases line up with TRBD2. Germline CDR1 is SGHDN and CDR2 is FVKESK. V was clipped by 1 base and J by 8 bases; unmatched bases: 8. This CDR3 region has 15 residues. CDR3 sequence (DNA): TGTGCCAGCAGCCAAGTGGCGGGAGATGTGGATGAGCAGTTCTTC. Its translation is CASSQVAGDVDEQFF.

Relative to its sample, this clonotype is large. J is TRBJ2-1 and V is TRBV27, with D possibly matching TRBD1 (7 bases). The tail of the sequence fits TRBJ2-7 better, so the J call may be wrong. Per germline, CDR1 MNHEY and CDR2 SMNVEV (reference sequence). The CDR3 consists of 16 residues. The CDR3 sequence is CASSLYRGGPNYEQYF. Here the CDR3 DNA reads TGTGCCAGCAGTTTATACAGGGGAGGACCGAACTACGAGCAGTACTTC.

This clonotype appeared a few times. The chain uses TRBV28 and TRBJ2-1; D might be TRBD2 (6 bases). Germline lookup yields CDR1 MDHEN and CDR2 SYDVKM. This CDR3 is built from 14 residues. V lost 6 bases and J lost 4, with 13 bases in between. This chain's CDR3 is CASSTTSPYNEQFF. Here the CDR3 DNA reads TGTGCCAGCAGCACCACTAGCCCGTACAATGAGCAGTTCTTC.

This clonotype was recorded many times. The V call is TRBV7-8, the J call TRBJ2-1; D is undetermined. The end of the DNA aligns better with TRBJ2-7, so the J call may be wrong. The CDR3 has 14 amino acids. From germline, CDR1 is SGHVS and CDR2 FQNEAQ. CDR3 DNA sequence: TGTGCCAGCAGCTTAGGGGTTAGCTCCTACGAGCAGTACTTC. Protein: CASSLGVSSYEQYF.

The CDR3 is CASSLVQGVHEQYF. Here the CDR3 DNA reads TGTGCCAGCAGTTTAGTACAGGGGGTCCACGAGCAGTACTTC. The V call is TRBV28, the J call TRBJ2-1, with 8 bases aligning to TRBD1. The DNA end is a closer match to TRBJ2-7, so the J assignment may be wrong. Germline lookup yields CDR1 MDHEN and CDR2 SYDVKM. CDR3 length equals 14 residues.

Comments on this clonotype: Mismatch with germline at one junction end may stem from a read error. This chain connects TRBV6-5 to TRBJ1-1; 9 bases map to TRBD1. The germline gives CDR1 MNHEY, CDR2 SVGAGI. CDR3 length: 14 amino acids. CDR3 sequence: CASSFRGQGTEALF. CDR3 coding DNA: TGTGCCAGCAGTTTCCGAGGACAGGGGACTGAAGCTTTATTT.

The gene calls are TRBV4-1 and TRBJ2-1; unclear D gene. V shed 3 bases and J shed 8 bases, with 14 bases lying between them. The CDR3 spans 14 residues. Germline V CDR1 and CDR2: MGHRA, YSYEKL. The CDR3 sequence: CASSHELGTYEQFF. CDR3 nucleotide sequence: TGCGCCAGCAGCCACGAGCTTGGAACCTATGAGCAGTTCTTC.